This T cell receptor beta chain was identified in a study of cytomegalovirus exposure and HLA in healthy donors. Study conclusions and caveats: An analysis was carried out later, and it reportedly showed fewer N-insertions in an Asian-associated ancestry cluster than the approximately 710-donor mean. Follow-up analysis later connected one missense variant in DCLRE1C with trimming of TCR beta V- and J-genes. Rarity held for most TCR sequences, but there were some public TCRs that occurred in many donors. Researchers reportedly found TCR beta sequences accurately predicted most subjects' HLA-A and HLA-B alleles.

60 Vbeta and 13 Jbeta primers were used in PCR. Generated by immunoSEQ multiplex PCR, the TCRdb table keeps only in-frame clones and is missing some. The table shows approximately 110,000 clones, with 60% to 85% occurring only once. In regard to this clone: Antigen: not known.

The sequence was obtained from a middle-aged man in good health and CMV-seronegative. The sample comprised PBMCs.

This chain's CDR3 is CAWSVPARGSYGYTF. Written as DNA, the CDR3 is TGTGCCTGGAGTGTACCCGCCAGGGGAAGCTATGGCTACACCTTC. J is TRBJ1-2 and V is TRBV30; maybe TRBD1 (6 bases). V lost 0 bases to trimming and J lost 4 bases, with 15 bases between them. This CDR3 comprises 15 residues. The germline V gene has CDR1 GTSNPN and CDR2 SVGIG (reference sequence).